This T cell receptor beta chain was recovered during a study of cytomegalovirus exposure and HLA in healthy donors. The germline V gene encodes CDR1 SGHNT and CDR2 YYREEE (reference sequence). The CDR3 has 14 amino acids. V lost 2 bases and J 1 base, leaving 9 bases between the germline ends. With 60 Vbeta and 13 Jbeta primers, the PCR was carried out. Using immunoSEQ multiplex PCR, the repertoire was profiled, and TCRdb retains in-frame clones only, with some absent. The sample consists of roughly 82,000 clones, roughly four fifths of them appearing once. On this clone itself: No antigen is known for it.

Study conclusions and caveats: Later analysis identified a missense DCLRE1C variant that was linked to TCR beta V- and J-gene trimming. TCR beta sequences reportedly predicted most subjects' HLA-A and HLA-B alleles accurately. A later analysis reportedly found that, within productive TCRs, an Asian-associated ancestry cluster had fewer N-insertions than the mean observed across the approximately 600 donors.

This TCR was sampled from a woman aged 50 to 65 in good health and CMV-seropositive. The source material was PBMCs. V usage is TRBV5-4 and J usage is TRBJ2-5; D remains ambiguous. Here the CDR3 reads CASSFPGSQETQYF. In DNA, the CDR3 is TGTGCCAGCAGCTTCCCAGGATCCCAAGAGACCCAGTACTTC.